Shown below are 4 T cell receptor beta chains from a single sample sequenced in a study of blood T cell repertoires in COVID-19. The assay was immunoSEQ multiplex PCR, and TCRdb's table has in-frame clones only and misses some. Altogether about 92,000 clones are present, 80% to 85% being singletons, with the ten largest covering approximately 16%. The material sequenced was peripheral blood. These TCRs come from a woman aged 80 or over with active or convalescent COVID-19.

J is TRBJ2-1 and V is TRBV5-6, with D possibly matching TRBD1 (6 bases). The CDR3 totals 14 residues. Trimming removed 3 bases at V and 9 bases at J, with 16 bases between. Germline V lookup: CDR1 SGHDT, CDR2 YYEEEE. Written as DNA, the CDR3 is TGTGCCAGCAGCTGGGGGCATACCGGAGGTGAGCAGTTCTTC. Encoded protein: CASSWGHTGGEQFF.

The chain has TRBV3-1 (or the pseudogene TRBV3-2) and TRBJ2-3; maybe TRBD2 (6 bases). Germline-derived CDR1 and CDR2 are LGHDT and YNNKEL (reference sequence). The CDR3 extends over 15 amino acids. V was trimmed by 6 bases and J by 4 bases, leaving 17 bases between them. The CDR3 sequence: CASRSPLGSADTQYF. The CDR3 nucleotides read TGTGCCAGCAGGTCACCCCTCGGGAGTGCAGATACGCAGTATTTT.

The CDR3, as DNA: TGTGCCACCAGCAGGGGAGGCGGGGGCACAGATACGCAGTATTTT. Its translation is CATSRGGGGTDTQYF. This chain connects TRBV15 to TRBJ2-3; a weak D match, TRBD2 (6 bases). CDR3 length: 15 amino acids. Germline CDR1 LNHNV, CDR2 YYDKDF (reference sequence). V shed 3 bases and J shed 1 base, with 11 bases lying between them. The full variable domain, in which reference TRBV15 and TRBJ2-3 provide the parts outside the CDR3, is DAMVIQNPRYQVTQFGKPVTLSCSQTLNHNVMYWYQQKSSQAPKLLFHYYDKDFNNEADTPDNFQSRRPNTSFCFLDIRSPGLGDTAMYLCATSRGGGGTDTQYFGPGTRLTVL.

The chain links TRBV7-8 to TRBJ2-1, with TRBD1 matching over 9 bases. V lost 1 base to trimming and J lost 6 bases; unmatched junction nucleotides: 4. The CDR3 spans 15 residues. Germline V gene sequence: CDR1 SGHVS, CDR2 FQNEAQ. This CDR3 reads CASSLEGTGFNEQFF. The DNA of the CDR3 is TGTGCCAGCAGCTTAGAGGGGACAGGGTTCAATGAGCAGTTCTTC. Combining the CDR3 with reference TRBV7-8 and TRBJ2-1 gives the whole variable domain GAGVSQSPRYKVAKRGQDVALRCDPISGHVSLFWYQQALGQGPEFLTYFQNEAQLDKSGLPSDRFFAERPEGSVSTLKIQRTQQEDSAVYLCASSLEGTGFNEQFFGPGTRLTVL.